The clone carrying this T cell receptor (beta chain) turned up a few times. Antigen: not known. It was with a sample-barcoded 5' primer and a J-beta primer mix that a second PCR of about 6 to 12 cycles was run. Each cDNA molecule received a tag from a template-switch adaptor that had 12 random nucleotides. TCRdb re-analysed the 5' RACE reads in MiXCR, keeping a single row per CDR3 protein. The table shows around 800,000 distinct CDR3 sequences, with 40% to 50% occurring only once. These data belong to a study of blood T cells in healthy people across ages. Study results and caveats: Lack of knowledge of donor CMV status possibly confounded expanded clonotype changes. TCR beta diversity correlated strongly with naive T cell percentage. Estimated diversity across one million T cells was deemed an underestimate.

This CDR3 spans 15 amino acids. Unmatched junction bases numbered 5, after V lost 6 bases and J lost 1 base. The sample taken for sequencing was blood. This sequence was found in a man aged 55 to 70 in good health. V and J are TRBV12-3 or TRBV12-4 and TRBJ2-7; 11 bases agree with TRBD1. The CDR3 DNA reads as TGTGCCAGCAGACGGACAGGGGGCTCATCCTACGAGCAGTACTTC. It encodes CASRRTGGSSYEQYF.